What follows are 22 T cell receptor beta chains derived from one specimen sequenced in a study of identical twins. Each CDR3 protein gets one entry after TCRdb re-called the 5' RACE reads with MiXCR. Of nearly 900,000 distinct CDR3 sequences listed, 9% to 15% are singletons. These data were also reused for a study on yellow fever vaccine responses in identical twins.

Specimen: PBMCs. These receptors were collected from a woman aged 18 to 35 in good health.

This clonotype came up many times. J is TRBJ2-1 and V is TRBV12-3 or TRBV12-4; D assignment may be TRBD1 or TRBD2 (5 bases each). This CDR3 comprises 14 residues. The germline V and J ends were trimmed by 1 base and 5 bases, with 9 bases remaining between them. The CDR3 protein is CASSLGGTNNEQFF. CDR3 DNA sequence: TGTGCCAGCAGTTTAGGTGGGACCAACAATGAGCAGTTCTTC.

This chain uses TRBV20-1 with TRBJ1-6; tentatively, D is TRBD1 (5 bases). Germline V lookup: CDR1 DFQATT, CDR2 SNEGSKA (reference sequence). V gave up 0 bases and J gave up 10 bases, with 19 bases separating them. CDR3 length: 16 amino acids. The CDR3 DNA reads TGCAGTGCTAGAGATCAGGGACGGGGCGAAATGTCACCCCTCCACTTT. Translation gives CSARDQGRGEMSPLHF.

This clonotype occurred a few times. The rearrangement joins TRBV7-6 to TRBJ2-7; unclear D gene. This CDR3 has 14 amino acids. V gave up 5 bases and J gave up 2 bases, with 13 bases separating them. Looked up from germline, CDR1 is SGHVS and CDR2 is FNYEAQ. In DNA, the CDR3 is TGTGCCAGCAGCCCCCGCGGCTACACCTACGAGCAGTACGTC. This gives the protein CASSPRGYTYEQYV.

The genes are TRBV28 and TRBJ2-7; TRBD2 aligns across 11 bases. The CDR3 is 14 residues long. In germline, CDR1 is MDHEN, CDR2 SYDVKM. The trim removed 6 bases at V and 5 bases at J, leaving 6 bases unmatched. In nucleotides, the CDR3 is TGTGCCAGCAGCCGGCTAGCGGGGGGCCACGAGCAGTACGTC. Protein: CASSRLAGGHEQYV.

The rearrangement joins TRBV27 to TRBJ2-2; D may be TRBD2 (6 bases). Germline CDR1 is MNHEY and CDR2 is SMNVEV (reference sequence). Trimming took 4 bases from V and 7 from J, leaving 10 bases between them. This CDR3 comprises 13 residues. The CDR3 DNA reads as TGTGCCAGCAGTTCCGTGACTAGCGGGGAGCTGTTTTTT. This gives the protein CASSSVTSGELFF.

This clonotype has at least ten counts. The chain is built from TRBV3-1 and TRBJ1-2, with D uncertain. The V end was cut by 2 bases, the J end by 8 bases, with 21 bases between. Germline CDR1 is LGHDT and CDR2 is YNNKEL (reference sequence). The CDR3 contains 16 residues. The CDR3 protein is CASSQLSPGVKGGYTF. DNA of the CDR3: TGTGCCAGCAGCCAACTTTCCCCGGGAGTAAAGGGCGGCTACACCTTC.

At least ten counts were recorded for this clonotype. This chain joins TRBV10-3 and TRBJ2-1, with 8 bases fitting TRBD1. Trimming cost V 2 bases and J 6 bases; bases outside gene matches: 15. The V gene's germline CDR1 is ENHRY and CDR2 SYGVKD. This CDR3 spans 18 amino acids. CDR3 sequence (DNA): TGTGCCATCAGTGAGAAAGTTACAGGGGGTGACATAACCAATGAGCAGTTCTTC. Amino acids: CAISEKVTGGDITNEQFF.

A few counts support this clonotype. V and J are TRBV10-3 and TRBJ2-3; 9 bases fit TRBD2. The CDR3 covers 18 residues. V shed 2 bases and J 1 base; nucleotides not matched to a gene: 10. Germline V gene sequence: CDR1 ENHRY, CDR2 SYGVKD. The CDR3 DNA reads TGTGCCATCAGTGAGGGGGGACTAGCAAACTGGGGCACAGATACGCAGTATTTT. Encoded protein: CAISEGGLANWGTDTQYF.

The rearrangement uses TRBV12-3 or TRBV12-4 and TRBJ2-4; D is possibly TRBD2 (7 bases). CDR3 length equals 15 residues. V was cut by 2 bases and J by 3 bases, with 11 bases left in between. The CDR3 region has the DNA TGTGCCAGCAGTTTATGGGGGGGCGGCAAAAACATTCAGTACTTC. It specifies CASSLWGGGKNIQYF.

This clonotype was detected ten times or more. The rearrangement joins TRBV5-1 to TRBJ2-7; tentatively, D is TRBD1 (6 bases). Germline V gene data show CDR1 as SGHRS and CDR2 as YFSETQ. This CDR3 contains 17 residues. V was shortened by 0 bases and J by 6 bases, with 22 bases between the two germline ends. The CDR3 reads CASSLGGSTGTPLEQYV. The DNA of the CDR3 is TGCGCCAGCAGCTTGGGGGGTTCGACAGGTACTCCTCTCGAGCAGTACGTC.

The V and J genes are TRBV27 and TRBJ2-1; D might be TRBD1 or TRBD2, each matching 5 bases. V dropped 6 bases and J dropped 3 bases, with 12 bases sitting between them. The CDR3 covers 14 residues. Germline V gives CDR1 MNHEY, CDR2 SMNVEV (reference sequence). The CDR3 coding sequence is TGTGCCAGCAGGGGGGACCAAGGCTACAATGAGCAGTTCTTC. Translating gives CASRGDQGYNEQFF.

A few counts support this clonotype. The CDR3 loop is CASSWRPGAGETQYF. The CDR3 DNA reads as TGCGCCAGCAGCTGGAGACCGGGCGCCGGGGAGACCCAGTACTTC. The chain has TRBV5-1 and TRBJ2-5; D unresolved. The V gene lost 3 bases and the J gene lost 5 bases, with 17 bases spanning the gap. Germline V CDR1 and CDR2: SGHRS, YFSETQ. The CDR3 totals 15 residues.

The rearrangement joins TRBV12-3 or TRBV12-4 to TRBJ1-2; the D gene is possibly TRBD1 (5 bases). The CDR3 has 15 residues. V lost 7 bases to trimming and J lost 7 bases, with 22 bases between them. For the CDR3, the DNA is TGTGCCAGCACGAGTCCAAGAGAGACGGGGCTTGGCTACACCTTC. Residues: CASTSPRETGLGYTF.

This clonotype was observed a handful of times. The rearrangement uses TRBV6-1 and TRBJ2-1, with D tentatively TRBD2 (5 bases). There are 16 residues in the CDR3. Per germline, CDR1 MNHNS and CDR2 SASEGT. The V end was cut by 6 bases, the J end by 4 bases, with 19 bases between. This chain's CDR3 is CASRPAGPTRYNEQFF. The CDR3, as DNA: TGTGCCAGCAGGCCCGCGGGCCCGACGCGGTACAATGAGCAGTTCTTC.

The chain couples TRBV20-1 to TRBJ1-6; D ambiguous. Germline lookup yields CDR1 DFQATT and CDR2 SNEGSKA (reference sequence). CDR3 length equals 13 residues. V lost 4 bases and J lost 7, with 11 bases in between. CDR3 nucleotide sequence: TGCAGTGCTACCTTGGGCTACAATTCACCCCTCCACTTT. Its translation is CSATLGYNSPLHF.

There are many counts of this clonotype. The chain is built from TRBV29-1 and TRBJ2-1, with D tentatively TRBD1 (6 bases). V was trimmed by 0 bases and J by 8 bases, leaving 14 bases between them. This CDR3 contains 14 residues. Per the germline V gene, CDR1 is SQVTM and CDR2 is ANQGSEA. The CDR3 nucleotides are TGCAGCGTTGAAGATCGCGGCAGGGGAGATGAGCAGTTCTTC. Amino acids: CSVEDRGRGDEQFF.

This clonotype came up once. This chain uses TRBV7-9 with TRBJ2-7; possible D gene TRBD2, 6 bases. V lost 3 bases to trimming and J lost 5 bases, with 17 bases between them. Per germline, CDR1 SEHNR and CDR2 FQNEAQ (reference sequence). The CDR3 has 15 amino acids. The CDR3 bases are TGTGCCAGCAGCTTTCGGGCGGGGAATTTCGACGAGCAGTACTTC. It is translated as CASSFRAGNFDEQYF.

Ten or more counts support this clonotype. This chain uses TRBV12-3 or TRBV12-4 with TRBJ2-3; no reliable D call. This CDR3 region has 12 residues. V was shortened by 5 bases and J by 6 bases, with 9 bases between the two germline ends. The CDR3 nucleotides are TGTGCCAGCAGTCCGACCCGGGATACGCAGTATTTT. Translated: CASSPTRDTQYF.

This clonotype occurred a few times. The gene calls are TRBV7-8 and TRBJ2-1; D is perhaps TRBD2 (5 bases). The CDR3 covers 14 residues. V was clipped by 8 bases and J by 4 bases, with 15 bases between them. CDR1 SGHVS and CDR2 FQNEAQ come from the germline V gene. Here the CDR3 DNA reads TGTGCCAGCCGCCAGGAGGTGGGGTACAATGAGCAGTTCTTC. Translation gives CASRQEVGYNEQFF.

This clonotype was seen a handful of times. The gene calls are TRBV10-1 and TRBJ2-1, with D unresolved. The V end lost 8 bases, the J end lost 5 bases, and 16 bases lay between the germline ends. The CDR3 sequence is 14 residues long. In germline, CDR1 is WNHNN, CDR2 SYGVQD (reference sequence). This chain's CDR3 is CASGSSWVHNEQFF. The DNA of the CDR3 is TGCGCCAGCGGCTCCTCATGGGTCCACAATGAGCAGTTCTTC.

A few counts support this clonotype. The CDR3 nucleotides read TGTGCCATCAGTGAGGTAGACACGCAGTATTTT. This sequence encodes CAISEVDTQYF. V and J are TRBV10-3 and TRBJ2-3; D is ambiguous. This CDR3 has 11 amino acids. Germline V gene sequence: CDR1 ENHRY, CDR2 SYGVKD. Trimming left V 2 bases short and J 9 bases short, with 6 bases between.

This chain connects TRBV7-6 to TRBJ2-1; TRBD1 or TRBD2 may be the D gene (6 bases each). The V and J ends lost 7 bases and 5 bases respectively, with 24 bases between them. The CDR3 is 17 amino acids. CDR1 and CDR2 (germline): SGHVS, FNYEAQ. CDR3: CASTLITGSGSDNEQFF. The CDR3, as DNA: TGTGCCAGCACCCTAATAACAGGGAGCGGGTCCGACAATGAGCAGTTCTTC.